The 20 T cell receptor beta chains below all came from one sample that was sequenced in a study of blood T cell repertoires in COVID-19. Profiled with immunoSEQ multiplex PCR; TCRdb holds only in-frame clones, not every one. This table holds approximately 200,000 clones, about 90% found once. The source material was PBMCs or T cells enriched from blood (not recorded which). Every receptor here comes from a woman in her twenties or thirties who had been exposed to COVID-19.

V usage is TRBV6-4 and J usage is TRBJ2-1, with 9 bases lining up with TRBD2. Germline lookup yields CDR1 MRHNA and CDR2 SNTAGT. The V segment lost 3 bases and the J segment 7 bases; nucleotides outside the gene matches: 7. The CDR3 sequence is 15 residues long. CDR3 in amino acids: CASSDWASGINEQFF. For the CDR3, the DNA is TGTGCCAGCAGTGATTGGGCTAGCGGGATAAATGAGCAGTTCTTC.

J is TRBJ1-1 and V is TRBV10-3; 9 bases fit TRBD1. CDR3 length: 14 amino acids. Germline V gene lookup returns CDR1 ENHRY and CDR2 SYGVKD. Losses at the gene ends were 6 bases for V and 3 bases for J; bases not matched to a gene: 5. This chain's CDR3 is CAIRPWTGDTEAFF. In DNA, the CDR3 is TGTGCCATCAGACCCTGGACAGGGGACACTGAAGCTTTCTTT.

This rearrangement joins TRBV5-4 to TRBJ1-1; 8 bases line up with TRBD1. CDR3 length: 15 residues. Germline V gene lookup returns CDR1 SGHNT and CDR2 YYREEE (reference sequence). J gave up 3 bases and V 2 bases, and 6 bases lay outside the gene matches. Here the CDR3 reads CASSFYPQGDTEAFF. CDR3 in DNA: TGTGCCAGCAGCTTTTACCCACAGGGGGACACTGAAGCTTTCTTT.

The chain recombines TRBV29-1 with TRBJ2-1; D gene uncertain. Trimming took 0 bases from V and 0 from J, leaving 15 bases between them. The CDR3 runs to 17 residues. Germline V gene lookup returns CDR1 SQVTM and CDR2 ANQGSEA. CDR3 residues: CSVEDPASGTSYNEQFF. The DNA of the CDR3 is TGCAGCGTTGAAGACCCCGCATCCGGTACCTCCTACAATGAGCAGTTCTTC.

The CDR3 DNA is TGTGCCAGCAGCTTTGGGACAGGGGCGGATTCTTCACCCCTCCACTTT. Amino acids: CASSFGTGADSSPLHF. This chain joins TRBV5-6 and TRBJ1-6, with TRBD1 matching over 10 bases. CDR1 is SGHDT and CDR2 is YYEEEE in the germline V gene. The CDR3 covers 16 residues. J lost 9 bases, V lost 2 bases, and 8 bases had no gene match. Supplemented by reference TRBV5-6 and TRBJ1-6, the full variable domain reads DAGVTQSPTHLIKTRGQQVTLRCSPKSGHDTVSWYQQALGQGPQFIFQYYEEEERQRGNFPDRFSGHQFPNYSSELNVNALLLGDSALYLCASSFGTGADSSPLHFGNGTRLTVT.

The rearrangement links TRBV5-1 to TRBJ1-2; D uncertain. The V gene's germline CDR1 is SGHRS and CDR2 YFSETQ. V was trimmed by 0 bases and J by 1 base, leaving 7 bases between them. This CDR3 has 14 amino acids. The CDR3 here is CASSLDTNNYGYTF. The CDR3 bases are TGCGCCAGCAGCTTGGATACTAATAACTATGGCTACACCTTC.

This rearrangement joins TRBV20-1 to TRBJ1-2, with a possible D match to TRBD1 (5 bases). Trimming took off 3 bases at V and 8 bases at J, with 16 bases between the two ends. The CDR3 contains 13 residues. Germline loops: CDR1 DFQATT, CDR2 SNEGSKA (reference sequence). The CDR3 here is CSASGQGKVGYTF. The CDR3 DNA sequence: TGCAGTGCTAGTGGCCAGGGAAAGGTCGGCTACACCTTC.

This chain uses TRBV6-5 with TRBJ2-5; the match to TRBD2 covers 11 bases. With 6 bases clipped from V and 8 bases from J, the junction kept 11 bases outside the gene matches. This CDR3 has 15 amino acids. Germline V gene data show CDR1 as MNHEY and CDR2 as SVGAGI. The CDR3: CASSPAGTSGLTQYF. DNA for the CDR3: TGTGCCAGCAGCCCAGCCGGGACTAGCGGCCTAACCCAGTACTTC.

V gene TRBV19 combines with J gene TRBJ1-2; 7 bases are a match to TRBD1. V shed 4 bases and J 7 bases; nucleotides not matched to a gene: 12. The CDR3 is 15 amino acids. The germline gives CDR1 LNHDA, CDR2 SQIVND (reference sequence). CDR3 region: CASSTAGGREAGYTF. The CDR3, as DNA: TGTGCCAGTAGTACTGCAGGGGGTCGCGAAGCTGGCTACACCTTC. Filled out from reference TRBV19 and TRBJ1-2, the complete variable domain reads DGGITQSPKYLFRKEGQNVTLSCEQNLNHDAMYWYRQDPGQGLRLIYYSQIVNDFQKGDIAEGYSVSREKKESFPLTVTSAQKNPTAFYLCASSTAGGREAGYTFGSGTRLTVV.

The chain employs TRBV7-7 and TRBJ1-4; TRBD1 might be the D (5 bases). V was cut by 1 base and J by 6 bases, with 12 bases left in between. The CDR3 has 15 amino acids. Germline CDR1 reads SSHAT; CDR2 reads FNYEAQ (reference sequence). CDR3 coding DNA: TGTGCCAGCAGCTTAGGTACAGGATTTGATGAAAAACTGTTTTTT. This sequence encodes CASSLGTGFDEKLFF.

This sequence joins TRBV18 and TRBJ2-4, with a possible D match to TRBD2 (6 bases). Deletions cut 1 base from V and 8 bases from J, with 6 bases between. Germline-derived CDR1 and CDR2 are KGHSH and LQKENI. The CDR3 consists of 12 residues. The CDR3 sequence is CASSPRRDIQYF. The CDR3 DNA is TGTGCCAGCTCACCACGGAGGGACATTCAGTACTTC.

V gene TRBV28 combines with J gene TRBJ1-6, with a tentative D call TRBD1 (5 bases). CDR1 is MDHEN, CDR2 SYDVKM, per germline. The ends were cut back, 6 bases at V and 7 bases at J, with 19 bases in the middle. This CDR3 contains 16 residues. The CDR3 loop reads CASSRPTGIANSPLHF. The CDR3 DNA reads TGTGCCAGCAGCCGACCAACAGGAATCGCGAATTCACCCCTCCACTTT.

DNA of the CDR3: TGTGCCAGCAGTTTTCAGGGAGGCTGGGGCTACACCTTC. It encodes CASSFQGGWGYTF. The chain uses TRBV12-3 or TRBV12-4 and TRBJ1-2; a weak D match, TRBD1 (5 bases). V lost 3 bases and J lost 8, with 13 bases in between. This CDR3 is 13 amino acids long.

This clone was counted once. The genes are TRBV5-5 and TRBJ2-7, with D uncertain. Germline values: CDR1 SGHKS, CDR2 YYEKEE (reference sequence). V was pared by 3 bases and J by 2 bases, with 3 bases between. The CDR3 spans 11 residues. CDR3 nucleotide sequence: TGTGCCAGCAGCTCCGCCTACGAGCAGTACTTC. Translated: CASSSAYEQYF.

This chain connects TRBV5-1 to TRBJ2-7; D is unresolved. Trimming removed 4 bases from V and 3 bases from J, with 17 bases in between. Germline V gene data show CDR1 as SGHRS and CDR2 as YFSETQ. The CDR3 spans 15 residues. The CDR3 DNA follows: TGCGCCAGCAGCCCCTACGCAGGTGGTAGCTACGAGCAGTACTTC. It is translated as CASSPYAGGSYEQYF. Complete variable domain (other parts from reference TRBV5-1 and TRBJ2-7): KAGVTQTPRYLIKTRGQQVTLSCSPISGHRSVSWYQQTPGQGLQFLFEYFSETQRNKGNFPGRFSGRQFSNSRSEMNVSTLELGDSALYLCASSPYAGGSYEQYFGPGTRLTVT.

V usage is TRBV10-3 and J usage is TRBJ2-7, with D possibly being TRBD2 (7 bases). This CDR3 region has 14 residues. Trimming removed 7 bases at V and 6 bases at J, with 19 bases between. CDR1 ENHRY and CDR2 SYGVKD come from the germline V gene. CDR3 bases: TGTGCCATCATGGGTTCAGGGGAGGGACGCGAGCAGTACTTC. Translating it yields CAIMGSGEGREQYF.

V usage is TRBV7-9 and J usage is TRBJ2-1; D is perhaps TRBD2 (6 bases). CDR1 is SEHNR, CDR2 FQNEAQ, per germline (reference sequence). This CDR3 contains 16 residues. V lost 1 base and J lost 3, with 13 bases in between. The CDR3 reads CASSLVSGADYNEQFF. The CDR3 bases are TGTGCCAGCAGCTTAGTTAGCGGAGCCGACTACAATGAGCAGTTCTTC.

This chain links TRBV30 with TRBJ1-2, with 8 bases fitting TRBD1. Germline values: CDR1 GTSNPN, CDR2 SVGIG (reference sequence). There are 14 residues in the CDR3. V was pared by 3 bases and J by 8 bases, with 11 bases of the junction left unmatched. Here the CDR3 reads CAWSGDRKKRGYTF. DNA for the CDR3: TGTGCCTGGAGCGGGGACAGGAAGAAAAGGGGCTACACCTTC.

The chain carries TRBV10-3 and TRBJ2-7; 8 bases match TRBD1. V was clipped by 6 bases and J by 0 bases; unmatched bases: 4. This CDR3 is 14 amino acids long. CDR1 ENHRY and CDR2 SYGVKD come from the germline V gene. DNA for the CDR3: TGTGCCATCAGAGCCGGGACAGGCTCCTACGAGCAGTACTTC. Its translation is CAIRAGTGSYEQYF.

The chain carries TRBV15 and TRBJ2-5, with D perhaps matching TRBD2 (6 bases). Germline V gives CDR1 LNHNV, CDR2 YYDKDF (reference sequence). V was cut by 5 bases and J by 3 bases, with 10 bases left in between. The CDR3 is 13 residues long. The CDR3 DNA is TGTGCCACCAGCTCCCCGGGAGAAGAGACCCAGTACTTC. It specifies CATSSPGEETQYF. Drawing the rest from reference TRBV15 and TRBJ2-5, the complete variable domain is DAMVIQNPRYQVTQFGKPVTLSCSQTLNHNVMYWYQQKSSQAPKLLFHYYDKDFNNEADTPDNFQSRRPNTSFCFLDIRSPGLGDTAMYLCATSSPGEETQYFGPGTRLLVL.